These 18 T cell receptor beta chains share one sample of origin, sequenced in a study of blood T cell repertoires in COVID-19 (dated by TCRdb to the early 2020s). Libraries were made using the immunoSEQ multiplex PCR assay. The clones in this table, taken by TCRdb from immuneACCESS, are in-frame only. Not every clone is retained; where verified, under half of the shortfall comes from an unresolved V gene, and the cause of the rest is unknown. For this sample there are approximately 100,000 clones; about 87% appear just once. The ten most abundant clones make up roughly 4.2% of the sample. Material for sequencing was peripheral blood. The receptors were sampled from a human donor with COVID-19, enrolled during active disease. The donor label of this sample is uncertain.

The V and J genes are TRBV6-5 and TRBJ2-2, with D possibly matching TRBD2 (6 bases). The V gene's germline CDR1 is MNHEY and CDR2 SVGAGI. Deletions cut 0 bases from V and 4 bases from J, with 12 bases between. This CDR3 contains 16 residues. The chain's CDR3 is CASSYSSGDFTGELFF. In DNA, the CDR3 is TGTGCCAGCAGTTACTCGTCGGGGGACTTCACCGGGGAGCTGTTTTTT.

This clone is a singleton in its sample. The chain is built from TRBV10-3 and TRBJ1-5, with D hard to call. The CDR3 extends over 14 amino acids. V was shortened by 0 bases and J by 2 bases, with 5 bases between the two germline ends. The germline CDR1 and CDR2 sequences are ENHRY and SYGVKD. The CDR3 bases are TGTGCCATCAGTGAGTCGACTGGCAATCAGCCCCAGCATTTT. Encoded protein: CAISESTGNQPQHF.

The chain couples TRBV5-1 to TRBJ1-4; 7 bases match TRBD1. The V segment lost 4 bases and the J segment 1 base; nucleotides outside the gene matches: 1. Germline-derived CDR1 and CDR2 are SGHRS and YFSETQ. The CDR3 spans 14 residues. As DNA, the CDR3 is TGCGCCAGCAGCGCAGGGGGAACTAATGAAAAACTGTTTTTT. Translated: CASSAGGTNEKLFF.

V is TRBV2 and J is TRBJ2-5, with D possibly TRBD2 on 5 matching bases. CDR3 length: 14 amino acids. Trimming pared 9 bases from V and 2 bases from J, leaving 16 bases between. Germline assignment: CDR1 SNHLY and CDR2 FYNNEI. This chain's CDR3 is CASQLVGRQETQYF. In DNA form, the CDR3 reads TGTGCCAGTCAGCTGGTGGGGAGACAAGAGACCCAGTACTTC.

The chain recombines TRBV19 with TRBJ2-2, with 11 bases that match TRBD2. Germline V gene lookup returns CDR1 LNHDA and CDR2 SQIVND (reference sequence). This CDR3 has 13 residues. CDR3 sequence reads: CAASGGLTGELFF. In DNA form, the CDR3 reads TGTGCTGCTAGCGGGGGGTTAACCGGGGAGCTGTTTTTT.

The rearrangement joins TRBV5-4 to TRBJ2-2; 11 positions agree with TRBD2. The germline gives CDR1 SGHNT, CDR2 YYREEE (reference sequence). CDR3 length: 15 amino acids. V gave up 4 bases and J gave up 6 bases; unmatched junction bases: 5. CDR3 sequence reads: CASSDSGGAPGELFF. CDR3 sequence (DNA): TGTGCCAGCAGCGATAGCGGGGGGGCCCCCGGGGAGCTGTTTTTT.

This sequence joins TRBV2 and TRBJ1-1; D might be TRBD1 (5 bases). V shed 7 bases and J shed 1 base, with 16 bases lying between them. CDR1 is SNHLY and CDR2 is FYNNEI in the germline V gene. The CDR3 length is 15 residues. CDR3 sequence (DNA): TGTGCCAGCACTGGGCACAGGACCCCGAACACTGAAGCTTTCTTT. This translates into CASTGHRTPNTEAFF.

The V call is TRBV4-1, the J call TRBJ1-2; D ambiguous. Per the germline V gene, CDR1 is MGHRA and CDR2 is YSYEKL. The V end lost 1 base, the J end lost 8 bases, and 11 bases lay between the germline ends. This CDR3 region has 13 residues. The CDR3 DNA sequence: TGCGCCAGCAGCCAAGCACCGGTTCTGGGCTACACCTTC. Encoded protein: CASSQAPVLGYTF.

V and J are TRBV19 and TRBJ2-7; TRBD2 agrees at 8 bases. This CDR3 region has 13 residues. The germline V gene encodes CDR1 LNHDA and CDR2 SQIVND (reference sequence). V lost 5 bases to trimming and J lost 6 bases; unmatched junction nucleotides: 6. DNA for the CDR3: TGTGCCAGTAGTCGGGGGGGCTTGTCCGAGCAGTACTTC. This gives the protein CASSRGGLSEQYF.

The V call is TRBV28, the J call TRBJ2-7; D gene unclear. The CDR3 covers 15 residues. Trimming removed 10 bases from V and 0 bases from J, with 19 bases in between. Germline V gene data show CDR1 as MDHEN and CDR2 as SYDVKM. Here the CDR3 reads CATFSSGSPSYEQYF. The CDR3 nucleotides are TGTGCCACCTTCTCTTCCGGGTCCCCCTCCTACGAGCAGTACTTC.

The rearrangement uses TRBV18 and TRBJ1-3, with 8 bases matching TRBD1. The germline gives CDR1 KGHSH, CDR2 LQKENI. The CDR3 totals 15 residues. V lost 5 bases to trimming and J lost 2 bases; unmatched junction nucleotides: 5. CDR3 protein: CASSYAQGAGNTIYF. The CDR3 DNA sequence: TGTGCCAGCTCATACGCACAGGGGGCTGGAAACACCATATATTTT.

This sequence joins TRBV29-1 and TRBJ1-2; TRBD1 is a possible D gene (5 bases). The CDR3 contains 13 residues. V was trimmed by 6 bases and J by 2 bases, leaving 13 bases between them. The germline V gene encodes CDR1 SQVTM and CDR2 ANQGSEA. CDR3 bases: TGCAGCGTGCCACTTGGGGGGAACTATGGCTACACCTTC. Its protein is CSVPLGGNYGYTF.

In DNA form, the CDR3 reads TGCGCCAGCAGCCCATCGGGACAGTGGGACACTGAAGCTTTCTTT. Translated, it gives CASSPSGQWDTEAFF. The V and J genes are TRBV5-1 and TRBJ1-1, with TRBD1 identical over 7 bases. CDR1 and CDR2 (germline): SGHRS, YFSETQ. The V gene end was trimmed by 4 bases and the J gene end by 3 bases; junction bases not matched to a gene: 9. This CDR3 has 15 residues. Full variable domain (remainder filled in from reference TRBV5-1 and TRBJ1-1): KAGVTQTPRYLIKTRGQQVTLSCSPISGHRSVSWYQQTPGQGLQFLFEYFSETQRNKGNFPGRFSGRQFSNSRSEMNVSTLELGDSALYLCASSPSGQWDTEAFFGQGTRLTVV.

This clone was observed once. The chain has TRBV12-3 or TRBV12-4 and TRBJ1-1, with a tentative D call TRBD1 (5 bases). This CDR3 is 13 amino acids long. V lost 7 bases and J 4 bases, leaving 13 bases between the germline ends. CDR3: CASIRGRGTEAFF. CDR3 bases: TGTGCCAGCATCAGAGGGAGGGGCACTGAAGCTTTCTTT.

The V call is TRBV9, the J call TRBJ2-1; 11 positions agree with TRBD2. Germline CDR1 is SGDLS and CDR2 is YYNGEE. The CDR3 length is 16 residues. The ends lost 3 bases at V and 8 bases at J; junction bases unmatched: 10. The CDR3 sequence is CASSGRAVAGGDEQFF. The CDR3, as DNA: TGTGCCAGCAGCGGCAGGGCGGTAGCGGGAGGGGATGAGCAGTTCTTC.

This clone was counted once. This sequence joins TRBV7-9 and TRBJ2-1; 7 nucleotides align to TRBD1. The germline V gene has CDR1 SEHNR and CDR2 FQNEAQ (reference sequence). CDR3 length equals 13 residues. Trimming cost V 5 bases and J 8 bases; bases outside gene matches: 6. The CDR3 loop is CASSQGQPHEQFF. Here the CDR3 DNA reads TGTGCCAGCAGCCAGGGACAGCCCCATGAGCAGTTCTTC.

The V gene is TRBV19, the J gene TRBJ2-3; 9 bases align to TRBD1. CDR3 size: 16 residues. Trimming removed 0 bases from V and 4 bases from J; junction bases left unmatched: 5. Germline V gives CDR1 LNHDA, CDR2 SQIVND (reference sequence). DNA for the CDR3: TGTGCCAGTAGTATAGAGGAACAGGGGGCCCCAGATACGCAGTATTTT. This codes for CASSIEEQGAPDTQYF.

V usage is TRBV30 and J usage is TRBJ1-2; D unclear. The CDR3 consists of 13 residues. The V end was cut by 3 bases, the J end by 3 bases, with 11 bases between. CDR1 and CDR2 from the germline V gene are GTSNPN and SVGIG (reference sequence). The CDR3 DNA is TGTGCCTGGAGCGTAAACGGGGACTATGGCTACACCTTC. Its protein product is CAWSVNGDYGYTF.